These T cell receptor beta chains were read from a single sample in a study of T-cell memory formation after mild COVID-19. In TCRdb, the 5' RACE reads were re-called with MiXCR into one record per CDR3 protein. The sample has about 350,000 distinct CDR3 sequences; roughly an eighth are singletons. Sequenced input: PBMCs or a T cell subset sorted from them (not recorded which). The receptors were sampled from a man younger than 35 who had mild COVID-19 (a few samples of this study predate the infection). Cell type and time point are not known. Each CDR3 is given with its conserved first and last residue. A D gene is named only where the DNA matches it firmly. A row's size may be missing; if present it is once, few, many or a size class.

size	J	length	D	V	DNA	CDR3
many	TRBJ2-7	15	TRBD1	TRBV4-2	TGTGCCAGCAGCCAAGAGATCCAACAGGGGGACGAGCAGTACTTC	CASSQEIQQGDEQYF
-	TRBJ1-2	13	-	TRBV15	TGTGCCACCAGCAGAGATTTGGGTTCAGGCTACACCTTC	CATSRDLGSGYTF
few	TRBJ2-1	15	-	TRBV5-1	TGCGCCAGCAGCTTGGGGAGCTGGGGTCACAATGAGCAGTTCTTC	CASSLGSWGHNEQFF
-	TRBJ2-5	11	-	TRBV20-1	TGCAGTGCCCCCGTTTTTGAGACCCAGTACTTC	CSAPVFETQYF
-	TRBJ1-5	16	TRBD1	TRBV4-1	TGCGCCAGCAGCCAATCAAGACAGGGTATATCTCAGCCCCAGCATTTT	CASSQSRQGISQPQHF
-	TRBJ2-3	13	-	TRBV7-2	TGTGCCCGGAGACTGAGCCGCGCAGATACGCAGTATTTT	CARRLSRADTQYF
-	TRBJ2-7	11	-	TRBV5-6	TGTGCCAGCAGCTCTTACAACGAGCAGTACTTC	CASSSYNEQYF
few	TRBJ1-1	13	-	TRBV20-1	TGCAGTGCGCAGGGGAGGGTGAACACTGAAGCTTTCTTT	CSAQGRVNTEAFF
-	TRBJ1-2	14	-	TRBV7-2	TGTGCCAGCAGCCAAGAGGCTAGGAGCTATGGCTACACCTTC	CASSQEARSYGYTF
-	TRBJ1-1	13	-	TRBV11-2	TGTGCCAGCAGCTTAGGACCGGACACTGAAGCTTTCTTT	CASSLGPDTEAFF
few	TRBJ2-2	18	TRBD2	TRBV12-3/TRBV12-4	TGTGCCAGCAGTTGGACTAGCGGGGGGGCCCCGAACACCGGGGAGCTGTTTTTT	CASSWTSGGAPNTGELFF
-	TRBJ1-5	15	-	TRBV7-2	TGTGCCAGCAGCTTAGTAGGCAGGACAAATCAGCCCCAGCATTTT	CASSLVGRTNQPQHF
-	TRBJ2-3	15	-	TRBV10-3	TGTGCCATCAGTGAGCAAAGCTTAACCACAGATACGCAGTATTTT	CAISEQSLTTDTQYF
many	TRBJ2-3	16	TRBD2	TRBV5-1	TGCGCCAGCAGCATACTAGCGGGGGGGTTGCCAGATACGCAGTATTTT	CASSILAGGLPDTQYF
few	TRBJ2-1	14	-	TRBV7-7	TGTGCTAGCAGCAAGGGTCTCGCTAACAATGAGCAGTTCTTC	CASSKGLANNEQFF
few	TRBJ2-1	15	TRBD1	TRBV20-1	TGCAGTGCTAGAGATCTGAGGGGGCCCTACAATGAGCAGTTCTTC	CSARDLRGPYNEQFF
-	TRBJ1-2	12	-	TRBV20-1	TGCAGTGCCCGGACCGCAGGGTATGGCTACACCTTC	CSARTAGYGYTF
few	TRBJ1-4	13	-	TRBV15	TGTGCCACCAGCAGAACCGTTAATGAAAAACTGTTTTTT	CATSRTVNEKLFF
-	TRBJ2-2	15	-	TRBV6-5	TGTGCCAGCAGTTACTCGACCGGGAACACCGGGGAGCTGTTTTTT	CASSYSTGNTGELFF
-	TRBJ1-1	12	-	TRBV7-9	TGTGCCACCTTCTCTTCAGGCTCTGAAGCTTTCTTT	CATFSSGSEAFF
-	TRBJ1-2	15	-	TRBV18	TGTGCCAGCTCTCCACAGAGTGACAGTAACTATGGCTACACCTTC	CASSPQSDSNYGYTF
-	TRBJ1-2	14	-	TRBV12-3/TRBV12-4	TGTGCCAGCAGCCGCCGGGACTCTAAGGATGGCTACACCTTC	CASSRRDSKDGYTF
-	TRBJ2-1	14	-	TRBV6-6	TGTGCCACCGGGGACCTTAGCTCCTACAATGAGCAGTTATTC	CATGDLSSYNEQLF
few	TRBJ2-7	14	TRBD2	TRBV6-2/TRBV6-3	TGTGCCAGCACCCACCCCGGGGGGGACTACGAGCAGTACTTC	CASTHPGGDYEQYF
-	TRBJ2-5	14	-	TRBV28	TGTGCCAGCACCTCCCGAGCGAGAGAAGAGACCCAGTACTTC	CASTSRAREETQYF
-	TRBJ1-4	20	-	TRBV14	TGTGCCAGCAGCCAGGGGTCCGGGTCACCCCAACCTTCAACTAATGAAAAACTGTTTTTT	CASSQGSGSPQPSTNEKLFF
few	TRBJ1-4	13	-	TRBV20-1	TGCAGTGCTAGCCCGGGATTGGAAGAAAAACTGTTTTTT	CSASPGLEEKLFF
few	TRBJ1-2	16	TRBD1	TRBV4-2	TGTGCCAGCAGCCTCACAAGTGGGACAGCTCAATATGGCTACACCTTC	CASSLTSGTAQYGYTF
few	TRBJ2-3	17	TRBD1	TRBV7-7	TGTGCTAGCAGCATTACCGCGACAGGGCGAGGGACAGATACGCAGTATTTT	CASSITATGRGTDTQYF